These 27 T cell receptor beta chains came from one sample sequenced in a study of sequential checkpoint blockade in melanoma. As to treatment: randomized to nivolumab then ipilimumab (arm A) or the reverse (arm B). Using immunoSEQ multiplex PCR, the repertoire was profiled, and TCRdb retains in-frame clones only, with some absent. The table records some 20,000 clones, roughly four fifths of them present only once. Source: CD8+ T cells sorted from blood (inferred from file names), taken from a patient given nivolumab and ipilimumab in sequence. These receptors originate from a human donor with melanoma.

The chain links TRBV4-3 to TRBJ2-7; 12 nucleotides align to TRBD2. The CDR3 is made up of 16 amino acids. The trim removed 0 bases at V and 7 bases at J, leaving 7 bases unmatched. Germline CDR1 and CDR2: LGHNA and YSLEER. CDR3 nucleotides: TGCGCCAGCAGCCAAGATCCTAGCGGGGGGGCGCGAGAGCAGTACTTC. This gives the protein CASSQDPSGGAREQYF.

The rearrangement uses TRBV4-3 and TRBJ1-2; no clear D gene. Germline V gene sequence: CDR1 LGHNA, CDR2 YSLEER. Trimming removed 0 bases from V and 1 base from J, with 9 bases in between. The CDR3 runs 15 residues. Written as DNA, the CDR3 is TGCGCCAGCAGCCAAGAAGTGTGGCATAACTATGGCTACACCTTC. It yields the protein CASSQEVWHNYGYTF.

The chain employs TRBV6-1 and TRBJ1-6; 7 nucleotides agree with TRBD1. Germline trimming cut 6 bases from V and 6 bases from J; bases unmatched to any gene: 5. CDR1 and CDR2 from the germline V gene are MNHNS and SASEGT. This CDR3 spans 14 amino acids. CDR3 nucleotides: TGTGCCAGCAGCTGGACAGGCGGTAATTCACCCCTCCACTTT. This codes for CASSWTGGNSPLHF.

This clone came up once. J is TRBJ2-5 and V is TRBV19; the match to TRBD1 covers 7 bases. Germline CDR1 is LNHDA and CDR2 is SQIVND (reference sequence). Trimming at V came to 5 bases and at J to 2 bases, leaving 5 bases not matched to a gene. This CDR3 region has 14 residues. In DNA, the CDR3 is TGTGCCAGTAGTCCGTGGGGACAGCAAGAGACCCAGTACTTC. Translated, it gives CASSPWGQQETQYF.

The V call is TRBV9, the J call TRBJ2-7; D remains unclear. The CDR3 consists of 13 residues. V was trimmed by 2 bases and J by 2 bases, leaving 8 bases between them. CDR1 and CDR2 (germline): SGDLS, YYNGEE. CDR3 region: CASSVDTPYEQYF. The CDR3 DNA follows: TGTGCCAGCAGCGTCGACACCCCCTACGAGCAGTACTTC.

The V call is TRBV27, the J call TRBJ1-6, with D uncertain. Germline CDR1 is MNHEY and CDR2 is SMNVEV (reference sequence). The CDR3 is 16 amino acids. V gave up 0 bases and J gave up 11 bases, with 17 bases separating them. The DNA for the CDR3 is TGTGCCAGCAGTTTATCGGACTCCTTATTTCCGACACCCCTCCACTTT. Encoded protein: CASSLSDSLFPTPLHF.

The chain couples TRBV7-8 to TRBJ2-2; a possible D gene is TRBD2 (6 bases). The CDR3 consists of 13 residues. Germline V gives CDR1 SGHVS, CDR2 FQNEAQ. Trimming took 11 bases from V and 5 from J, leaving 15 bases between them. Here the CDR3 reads CALAGGNTGELFF. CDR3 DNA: TGTGCCCTCGCTGGGGGGAATACCGGGGAGCTGTTTTTT.

CDR3 bases: TGCGCCAGCAGCCAAGATCGACAGGGCGGCTATGGCTACACCTTC. Its translation is CASSQDRQGGYGYTF. The chain is built from TRBV4-3 and TRBJ1-2, with 7 bases that match TRBD1. The V gene's germline CDR1 is LGHNA and CDR2 YSLEER. The CDR3 length is 15 residues. J gave up 4 bases and V 0 bases, and 5 bases lay outside the gene matches.

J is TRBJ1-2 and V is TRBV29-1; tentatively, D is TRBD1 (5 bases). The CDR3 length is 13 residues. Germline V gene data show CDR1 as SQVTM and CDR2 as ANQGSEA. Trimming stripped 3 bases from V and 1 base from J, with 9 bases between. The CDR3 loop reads CSVDQGSNYGYTF. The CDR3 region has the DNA TGCAGCGTTGACCAGGGTAGTAACTATGGCTACACCTTC.

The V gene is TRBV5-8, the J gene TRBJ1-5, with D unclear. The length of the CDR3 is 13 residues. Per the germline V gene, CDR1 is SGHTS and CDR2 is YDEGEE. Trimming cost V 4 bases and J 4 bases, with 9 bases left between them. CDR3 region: CASSPGWNQPQHF. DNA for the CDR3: TGTGCCAGCAGCCCGGGGTGGAATCAGCCCCAGCATTTT.

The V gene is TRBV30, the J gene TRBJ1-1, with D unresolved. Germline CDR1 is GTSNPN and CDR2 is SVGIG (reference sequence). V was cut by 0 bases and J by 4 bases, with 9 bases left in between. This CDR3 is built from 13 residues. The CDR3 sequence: CAWSVLGGTEAFF. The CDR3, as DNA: TGTGCCTGGAGTGTCCTCGGAGGCACTGAAGCTTTCTTT.

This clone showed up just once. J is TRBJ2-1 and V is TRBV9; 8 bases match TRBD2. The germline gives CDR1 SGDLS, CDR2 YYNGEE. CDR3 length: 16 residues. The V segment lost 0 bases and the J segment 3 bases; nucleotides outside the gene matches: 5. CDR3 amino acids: CASSVVPGGDYNEQFF. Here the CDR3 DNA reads TGTGCCAGCAGCGTAGTTCCGGGGGGGGACTACAATGAGCAGTTCTTC. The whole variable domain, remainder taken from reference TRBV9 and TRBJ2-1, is DSGVTQTPKHLITATGQRVTLRCSPRSGDLSVYWYQQSLDQGLQFLIQYYNGEERAKGNILERFSAQQFPDLHSELNLSSLELGDSALYFCASSVVPGGDYNEQFFGPGTRLTVL.

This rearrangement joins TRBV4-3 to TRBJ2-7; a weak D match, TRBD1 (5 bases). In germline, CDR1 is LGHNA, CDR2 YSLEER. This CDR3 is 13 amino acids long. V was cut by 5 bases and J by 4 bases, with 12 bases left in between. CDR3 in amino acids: CASSSTQGYEQYF. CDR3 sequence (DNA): TGCGCCAGCAGCTCTACCCAGGGATACGAGCAGTACTTC.

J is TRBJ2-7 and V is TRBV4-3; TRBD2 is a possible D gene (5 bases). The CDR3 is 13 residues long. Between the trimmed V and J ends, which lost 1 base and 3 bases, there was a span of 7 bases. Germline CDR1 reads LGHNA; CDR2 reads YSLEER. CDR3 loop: CASSQVAYYEQYF. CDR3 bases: TGCGCCAGCAGCCAAGTAGCGTACTACGAGCAGTACTTC.

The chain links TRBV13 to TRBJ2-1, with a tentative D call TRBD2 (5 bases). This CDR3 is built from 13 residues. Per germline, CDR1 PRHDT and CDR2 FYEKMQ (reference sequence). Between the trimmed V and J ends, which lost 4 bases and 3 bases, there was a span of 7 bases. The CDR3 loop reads CASSSRDYNEQFF. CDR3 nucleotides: TGTGCCAGCAGCTCCCGGGACTACAATGAGCAGTTCTTC.

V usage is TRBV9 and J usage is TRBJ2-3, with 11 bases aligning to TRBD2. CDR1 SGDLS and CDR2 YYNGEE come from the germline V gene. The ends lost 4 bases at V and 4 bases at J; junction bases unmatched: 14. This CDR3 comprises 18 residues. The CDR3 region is CASSSPLSSGGPPDTQYF. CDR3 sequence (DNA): TGTGCCAGCAGCTCCCCTCTCTCTAGCGGGGGGCCCCCAGATACGCAGTATTTT.

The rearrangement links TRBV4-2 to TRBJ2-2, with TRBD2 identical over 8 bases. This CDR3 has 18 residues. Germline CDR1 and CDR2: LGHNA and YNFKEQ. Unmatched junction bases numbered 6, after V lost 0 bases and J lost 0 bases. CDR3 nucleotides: TGTGCCAGCAGCCAAGACTGGGCGGGGGGATCGAACACCGGGGAGCTGTTTTTT. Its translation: CASSQDWAGGSNTGELFF.

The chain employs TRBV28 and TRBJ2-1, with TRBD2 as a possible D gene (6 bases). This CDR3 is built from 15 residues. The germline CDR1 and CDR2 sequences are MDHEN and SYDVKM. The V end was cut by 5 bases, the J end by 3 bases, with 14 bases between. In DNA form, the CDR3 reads TGTGCCAGCAGTCCGCCAATGGGGGGCTACAATGAGCAGTTCTTC. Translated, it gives CASSPPMGGYNEQFF.

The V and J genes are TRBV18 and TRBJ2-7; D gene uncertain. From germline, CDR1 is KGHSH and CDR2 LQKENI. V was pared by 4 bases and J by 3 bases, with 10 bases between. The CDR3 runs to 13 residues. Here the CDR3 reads CASSQQVHYEQYF. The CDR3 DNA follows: TGTGCCAGCTCACAGCAGGTACACTACGAGCAGTACTTC.

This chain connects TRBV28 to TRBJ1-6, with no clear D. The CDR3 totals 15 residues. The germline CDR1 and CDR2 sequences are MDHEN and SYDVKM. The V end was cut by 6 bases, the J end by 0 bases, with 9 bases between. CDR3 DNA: TGTGCCAGCAGGGAGGTGGGCTCCTATAATTCACCCCTCCACTTT. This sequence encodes CASREVGSYNSPLHF.

CDR3 residues: CASSLGGEAFF. CDR3 DNA sequence: TGTGCCAGCAGTTTGGGGGGTGAAGCTTTCTTT. The V and J genes are TRBV27 and TRBJ1-1, with a weak D call TRBD1 (5 bases). The V end lost 3 bases, the J end lost 7 bases, and 6 bases lay between the germline ends. Germline values: CDR1 MNHEY, CDR2 SMNVEV (reference sequence). CDR3 length: 11 residues.

CDR3 protein: CASRRLAGAPHNEQFF. CDR3 sequence (DNA): TGTGCCAGCAGGAGACTAGCGGGGGCCCCCCACAATGAGCAGTTCTTC. The chain uses TRBV7-2 and TRBJ2-1, with 12 bases fitting TRBD2. Germline CDR1 reads SGHTA; CDR2 reads FQGNSA. This CDR3 contains 16 residues. V was pared by 6 bases and J by 5 bases, with 8 bases of the junction left unmatched.

CDR3 region: CASNLVAGDEKLFF. CDR3 coding DNA: TGTGCCAGCAACCTAGTGGCAGGGGATGAAAAACTGTTTTTT. The chain joins TRBV28 to TRBJ1-4; D is perhaps TRBD1 (6 bases). V lost 7 bases and J 6 bases, leaving 15 bases between the germline ends. Looked up from germline, CDR1 is MDHEN and CDR2 is SYDVKM. This CDR3 spans 14 amino acids.

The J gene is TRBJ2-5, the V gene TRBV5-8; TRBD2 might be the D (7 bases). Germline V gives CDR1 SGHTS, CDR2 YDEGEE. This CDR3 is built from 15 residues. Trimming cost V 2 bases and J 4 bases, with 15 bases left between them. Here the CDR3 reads CASSFGLEGGETQYF. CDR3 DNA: TGTGCCAGCAGCTTTGGACTAGAGGGGGGAGAGACCCAGTACTTC. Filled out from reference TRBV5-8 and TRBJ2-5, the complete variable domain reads EAGVTQSPTHLIKTRGQQATLRCSPISGHTSVYWYQQALGLGLQFLLWYDEGEERNRGNFPPRFSGRQFPNYSSELNVNALELEDSALYLCASSFGLEGGETQYFGPGTRLLVL.

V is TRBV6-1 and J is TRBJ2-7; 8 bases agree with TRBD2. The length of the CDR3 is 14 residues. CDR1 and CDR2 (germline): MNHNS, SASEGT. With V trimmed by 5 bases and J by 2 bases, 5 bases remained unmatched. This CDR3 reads CASSHRGGTYEQYF. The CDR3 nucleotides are TGTGCCAGCAGTCATCGGGGGGGAACCTACGAGCAGTACTTC.

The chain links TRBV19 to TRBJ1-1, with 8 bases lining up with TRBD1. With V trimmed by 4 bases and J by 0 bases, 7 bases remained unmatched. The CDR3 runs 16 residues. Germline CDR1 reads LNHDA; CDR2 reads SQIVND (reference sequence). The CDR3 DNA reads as TGTGCCAGTAGTACCCGGGACAGGATTATGAACACTGAAGCTTTCTTT. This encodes CASSTRDRIMNTEAFF.

CDR3 coding DNA: TGTGCCAGCAGCTCAGACAGGGCCCAAGAGACCCAGTACTTC. Translation gives CASSSDRAQETQYF. The gene calls are TRBV7-8 and TRBJ2-5; 7 nucleotides agree with TRBD1. Trimming at V came to 4 bases and at J to 1 base, leaving 3 bases not matched to a gene. The CDR3 loop spans 14 amino acids. The germline V gene encodes CDR1 SGHVS and CDR2 FQNEAQ.